In this sample, the clone carrying this TCR beta chain turned up once. Its antigen is as yet unknown. The sample originates from a study of post-analysis software for immune sequencing data. Whole-study results and caveats: Diversity measured as normalized Chao1 was significantly lower in multiple sclerosis patients than in controls. Strong same-batch co-clustering of samples appeared with F measure clustering.

Presence of unique molecular identifiers characterized the TCR beta cDNA libraries. Once roughly 0.9 to 10 million T cells were used, hundreds of thousands of cDNA molecules resulted. A single record per CDR3 protein comes from TCRdb applying MiXCR to the PCR reads. The data show around 400,000 distinct CDR3 sequences, approximately 33% seen once. Sequencing was performed on blood. The sequence derives from a girl aged 10 to 17 with multiple sclerosis.

CDR3 sequence (DNA): TGTGCCACCAGCAGAGGATGGGGGGCCGACTACGAGCAGTACTTC. It encodes CATSRGWGADYEQYF. V gene TRBV15 combines with J gene TRBJ2-7; either TRBD1 or TRBD2 may fit D (6 bases each). The germline gives CDR1 LNHNV, CDR2 YYDKDF (reference sequence). Trimming took 1 base from V and 3 from J, leaving 13 bases between them. CDR3 length equals 15 residues. Full variable domain (remainder filled in from reference TRBV15 and TRBJ2-7): DAMVIQNPRYQVTQFGKPVTLSCSQTLNHNVMYWYQQKSSQAPKLLFHYYDKDFNNEADTPDNFQSRRPNTSFCFLDIRSPGLGDTAMYLCATSRGWGADYEQYFGPGTRLTVT.